A selection of T cell receptor beta chains follows, all from one sample in a study of blood T cell repertoires in COVID-19. Using immunoSEQ multiplex PCR, the repertoire was profiled, and TCRdb retains in-frame clones only, with some absent. Among 150,000 to 180,000 clones, around 84% were seen once, and the ten largest hold under 9.5%. Sample: PBMCs or T cells enriched from blood (not recorded which). The receptors here all came from a man aged 45-60 years who had recovered from COVID-19. Both conserved end residues are part of each CDR3. D genes are given only for firm matches. Clone size is shown for a subset of rows, as once, few, many or a class of expanded clone.

NA TRBJ1-6 TRBV6-5 TRBD1 CASSYSGQGYNSPLHF TGTGCCAGCAGTTACTCTGGACAGGGCTATAATTCACCCCTCCACTTT
once TRBJ1-4 TRBV4-1 NA CASSPTGAMITTNEKLFF TGCGCCAGCAGCCCCACGGGAGCCATGATTACAACTAATGAAAAACTGTTTTTT
NA TRBJ1-3 TRBV7-8 TRBD1 CASSLGRGGGPGNTIYF TGTGCCAGCAGCTTAGGTCGAGGAGGGGGCCCTGGAAACACCATATATTTT
NA TRBJ2-1 TRBV4-2 NA CASSQDLSPGSSYNEQFF TGTGCCAGCAGCCAAGATCTCTCCCCAGGAAGCTCCTACAATGAGCAGTTCTTC
few TRBJ2-5 TRBV15 TRBD1 CATSRRQGSIWTQYF TGTGCCACCAGCCGCAGACAGGGAAGTATTTGGACCCAGTACTTC
NA TRBJ1-1 TRBV9 TRBD1 CASSVHSGTGNTEAFF TGTGCCAGCAGCGTCCACTCCGGGACAGGGAACACTGAAGCTTTCTTT
NA TRBJ2-5 TRBV5-6 NA CASSLFAGLGETQYF TGTGCCAGCAGCTTATTTGCGGGATTGGGGGAGACCCAGTACTTC
NA TRBJ2-2 TRBV9 NA CASSVTAGPGTGELFF TGTGCCAGCAGCGTGACGGCGGGGCCGGGCACCGGGGAGCTGTTTTTT
NA TRBJ1-5 TRBV6-6 NA CASSWQDSNQPQHF TGTGCCAGCAGTTGGCAGGATAGCAATCAGCCCCAGCATTTT
NA TRBJ1-2 TRBV13 TRBD1 CASSLGTGNYGYTF TGTGCCAGCAGCTTAGGGACAGGGAACTATGGCTACACCTTC
NA TRBJ2-1 TRBV27 NA CASSFSLTGKYNEQFF TGTGCCAGCAGTTTCTCTCTTACAGGGAAATACAATGAGCAGTTCTTC
NA TRBJ1-5 TRBV4-1 NA CASSPYQGRASNQPQHF TGCGCCAGCAGCCCCTACCAGGGGAGGGCGAGCAATCAGCCCCAGCATTTT
NA TRBJ1-2 TRBV18 NA CASSPPYGGPSNYGYTF TGTGCCAGCTCACCACCGTATGGGGGCCCTTCTAACTATGGCTACACCTTC
NA TRBJ1-2 TRBV5-1 TRBD1 CASSLDRANGYTF TGCGCCAGCAGCCTGGACAGGGCCAATGGCTACACCTTC
NA TRBJ1-2 TRBV6-5 TRBD1 CASSYSTGEYGYTF TGTGCCAGCAGTTACTCGACAGGGGAATATGGCTACACCTTC